This is a list of T cell receptor beta chains from one sample in a study of Graves' ophthalmopathy and Graves' hyperthyroidism. TCRdb passed the multiplex PCR reads through MiXCR, listing each CDR3 protein once. Here the sample spans about 620,000 distinct CDR3 sequences, approximately 21% being singletons. Input material: peripheral blood. The receptors derive from a young woman with stable Graves' hyperthyroidism. Some clones in this sample may be carry-over from other donors' samples. The CDR3 runs from the conserved cysteine through the conserved F or W. The D gene is left open where the match is weak. The listing skips clone size in some rows; elsewhere it reads once, few, many or a size class.

.	13	.	TRBV4-1	TRBJ2-5	TGCGCCAGCAGCCAAGCGGGGATGGAGACCCAGTACTTC	CASSQAGMETQYF
.	12	.	TRBV6-2/TRBV6-3	TRBJ1-1	TGTGCCAGCACCCACGCGGCTCTGGAAGCTTTCTTT	CASTHAALEAFF
.	15	.	TRBV7-3	TRBJ2-2	TGTGCCAGCAGCGCGGGACCGGTGAACACCGGGGAGCTGTTTTTT	CASSAGPVNTGELFF
many	14	TRBD1	TRBV11-2	TRBJ1-2	TGTGCCAGCAGCTTATATAGGACAGGGGAAGGCTACACCTTC	CASSLYRTGEGYTF
.	15	.	TRBV6-1	TRBJ1-2	TGTGCCAGCAGCGAATACCCCTTGGACAGCTATGGCTACACCTTC	CASSEYPLDSYGYTF
many	13	.	TRBV6-1	TRBJ2-5	TGTGCCAGCAGCCCCACAGGGAAAGAGACCCAGTACTTC	CASSPTGKETQYF
.	14	.	TRBV19	TRBJ1-2	TGTGCCAGTAGTATCCCGACAGACCTCTATGGCTACACCTTC	CASSIPTDLYGYTF
many	16	TRBD2	TRBV9	TRBJ2-5	TGTGCCAGCAGCGTCCTAGCGGGAGATCGTTTAGAGACCCAGTACTTC	CASSVLAGDRLETQYF
many	18	TRBD2	TRBV15	TRBJ2-7	TGTGCCACCAGCAGAGTTAGAGAACATCTAGCGGGAAGGTACGAGCAGTACTTC	CATSRVREHLAGRYEQYF
.	16	.	TRBV11-2	TRBJ1-5	TGTGCCAGCAGCTCGACTTCCTTCATCGGGTCCCAGCCCCAGCATTTT	CASSSTSFIGSQPQHF
few	13	.	TRBV6-1	TRBJ1-1	TGTGCCAGCAGTGACGCTAAGAACACTGAAGCTTTCTTT	CASSDAKNTEAFF
.	15	TRBD2	TRBV2	TRBJ2-7	TGTGCCAGCAGTGAATATGTAGGACTAGCTTACGAGCAGTACTTC	CASSEYVGLAYEQYF
many	17	.	TRBV9	TRBJ1-2	TGTGCCAGCAGCCCACGGATGGGAAGTCACCCCGGCTATGGCTACACCTTC	CASSPRMGSHPGYGYTF
.	16	.	TRBV19	TRBJ2-1	TGTGCCAGTAATCTCCAGGGCGTCTACGGCTACAATGAGCAGTTCTTC	CASNLQGVYGYNEQFF
many	14	TRBD2	TRBV5-4	TRBJ2-7	TGTGCCAGCAGCTTTGGCGGGAGGGCCGCCGAGCAGTACTTC	CASSFGGRAAEQYF
many	11	.	TRBV3-1	TRBJ2-5	TGTGCCAGCAGTCAAAGGGAGACCCAGTACTTC	CASSQRETQYF
many	16	.	TRBV6-1	TRBJ1-6	TGTGCCAGCAGCCCAGACCCAAGCTCCTATAATTCACCCCTCCACTTT	CASSPDPSSYNSPLHF
.	15	TRBD2	TRBV29-1	TRBJ2-2	TGCAGCGTTGATTCTACTAGCGGGGGAAACGGGGAGCTGTTTTTT	CSVDSTSGGNGELFF
.	14	.	TRBV28	TRBJ2-7	TGTGCCAGCAGTTTCCTACAGACTGTCTACGAGCAGTACTTC	CASSFLQTVYEQYF
.	14	.	TRBV12-3/TRBV12-4	TRBJ2-5	TGTGCCAGCAGTTTGTTCCAGGGCCAAGAGACCCAGTACTTC	CASSLFQGQETQYF
many	15	.	TRBV19	TRBJ1-2	TGTGCCAGTAGTAGAAGCCGGGACACATCATATGGCTACACCTTC	CASSRSRDTSYGYTF
.	16	.	TRBV7-9	TRBJ1-2	TGTGCCAGCAGCCCACTGGACAGCCTCCCGAACTATGGCTACACCTTC	CASSPLDSLPNYGYTF
few	17	TRBD2	TRBV20-1	TRBJ2-2	TGCAGTTCGGGGGGGTTAGCGGGAGGCCAGGGCACCGGGGAGCTGTTCTTT	CSSGGLAGGQGTGELFF
once	15	.	TRBV6-5	TRBJ1-2	TGTGCCAGCAGTTATACCGGAAAAGGGAACTATGGCTACACCTTC	CASSYTGKGNYGYTF
.	12	.	TRBV28	TRBJ1-2	TGTGCCAGCAGTTGGGCCCGGCGGGACTACACCTTC	CASSWARRDYTF
many	14	TRBD1	TRBV29-1	TRBJ1-6	TGCAGCGTCCAAGTGACAGGGCGTAATTCACCCCTCCACTTT	CSVQVTGRNSPLHF
many	13	.	TRBV7-3	TRBJ1-5	TGTGCCAGCAGCCTAGGGACCAATCAGCCCCAGCATTTT	CASSLGTNQPQHF
.	15	.	TRBV5-1	TRBJ1-1	TGCGCCAGCAGTCCCCTGTCCAGGGGCGTCACTGAAGCTTTCTTT	CASSPLSRGVTEAFF
.	13	TRBD1	TRBV6-1	TRBJ1-2	TGTGCCAGCAGGCAGGACAGGGACTATGGCTACACCTTC	CASRQDRDYGYTF